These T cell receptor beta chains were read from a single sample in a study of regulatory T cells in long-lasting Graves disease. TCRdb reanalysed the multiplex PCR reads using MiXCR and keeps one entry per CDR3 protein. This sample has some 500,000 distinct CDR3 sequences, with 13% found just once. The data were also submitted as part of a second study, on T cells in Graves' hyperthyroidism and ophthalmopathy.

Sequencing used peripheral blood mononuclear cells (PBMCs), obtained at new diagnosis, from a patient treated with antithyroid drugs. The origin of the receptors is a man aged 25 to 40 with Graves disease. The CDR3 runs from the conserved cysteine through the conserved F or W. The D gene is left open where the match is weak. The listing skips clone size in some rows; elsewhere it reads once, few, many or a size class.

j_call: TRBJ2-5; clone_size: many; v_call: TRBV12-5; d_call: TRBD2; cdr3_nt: TGTGCTAGTGGTTTGGCGGGAGGAGAGACCCAGTACTTC; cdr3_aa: CASGLAGGETQYF
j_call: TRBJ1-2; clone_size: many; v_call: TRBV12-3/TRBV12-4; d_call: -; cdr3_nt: TGTGCCAGCTCCCTCCAGTATGGCTACACCTTC; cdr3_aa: CASSLQYGYTF
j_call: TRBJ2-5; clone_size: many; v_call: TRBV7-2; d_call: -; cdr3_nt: TGTGCCAGCAGCTTATTCCGAATCCAGAGGACCCAGTACTTC; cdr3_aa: CASSLFRIQRTQYF
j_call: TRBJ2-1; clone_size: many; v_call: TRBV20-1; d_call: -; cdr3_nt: TGCAGTGCTAGAGTCCGGTGGAGTGAGCAGTTCTTC; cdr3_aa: CSARVRWSEQFF
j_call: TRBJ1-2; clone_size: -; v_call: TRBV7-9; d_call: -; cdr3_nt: TGTGCCAGCAGCTTAGCCAGGGGCTCTCCCTATGGCTACACCTTC; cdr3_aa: CASSLARGSPYGYTF
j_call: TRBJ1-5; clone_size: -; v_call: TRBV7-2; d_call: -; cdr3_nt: TGTGCCAGCAGCACCCGTTCTAACAGCAATCAGCCCCAGCATTTT; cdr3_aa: CASSTRSNSNQPQHF
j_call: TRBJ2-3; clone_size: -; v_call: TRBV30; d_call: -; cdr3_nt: TGTGCCTGGAGTGTTATTAGGACGGATACGCAGTATTTT; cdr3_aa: CAWSVIRTDTQYF
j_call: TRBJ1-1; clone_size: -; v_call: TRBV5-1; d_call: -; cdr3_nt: TGCGCCAGCAGCTTGGGGGGTTGGGATACGAACACTGAAGCTTTCTTT; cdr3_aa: CASSLGGWDTNTEAFF
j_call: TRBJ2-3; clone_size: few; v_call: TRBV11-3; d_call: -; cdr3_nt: TGTGCCAGCAGCTCTGGGCACGGGATCACAGATACGCAGTATTTT; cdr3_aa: CASSSGHGITDTQYF
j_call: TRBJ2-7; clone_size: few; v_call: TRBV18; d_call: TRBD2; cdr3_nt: TGTGCCAGCTCCCCGAGACTAGCGCTGAGCGAGCAGTACTTC; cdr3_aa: CASSPRLALSEQYF
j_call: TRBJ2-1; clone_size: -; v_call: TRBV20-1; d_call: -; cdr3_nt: TGCAGTGCTAGAGACGGATACAATGGGCAGTTCTTC; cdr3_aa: CSARDGYNGQFF
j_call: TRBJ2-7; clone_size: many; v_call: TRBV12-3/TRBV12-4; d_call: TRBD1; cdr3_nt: TGTGCCAGCAGTTTTTGGACAGGTACCTACGAGCAGTACTTC; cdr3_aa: CASSFWTGTYEQYF
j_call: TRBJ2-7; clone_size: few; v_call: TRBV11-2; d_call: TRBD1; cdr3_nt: TGTGTCAGCCAGGGGGCGGGCCACGAGCAGTACTTC; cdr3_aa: CVSQGAGHEQYF
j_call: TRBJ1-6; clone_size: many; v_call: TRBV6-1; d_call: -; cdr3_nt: TGTGCCAGCAGCCTACAGGGATCCTATAATTCACCCCTCCACTTT; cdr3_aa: CASSLQGSYNSPLHF
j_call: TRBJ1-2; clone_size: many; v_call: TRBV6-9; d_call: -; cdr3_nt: TGTGCCAGCAGTTACGACGCAAATTATGGCTACACCTTC; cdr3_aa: CASSYDANYGYTF
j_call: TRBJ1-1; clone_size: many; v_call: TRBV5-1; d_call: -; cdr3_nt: TGCGCCAGCAGCTCCCAGACAGAAGAAGCTTTCTTT; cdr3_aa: CASSSQTEEAFF
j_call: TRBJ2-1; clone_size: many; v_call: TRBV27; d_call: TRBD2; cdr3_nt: TGTGCCAGCATGGAGGACCGGGCGGGAGCTAACAATGAGCAGTTCTTC; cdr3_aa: CASMEDRAGANNEQFF
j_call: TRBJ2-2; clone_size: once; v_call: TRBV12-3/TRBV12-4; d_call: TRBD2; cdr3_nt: TGTGCCAGCAGCTCCGGGACTAGCGGGAGTCGGGAGCTGTTTTTT; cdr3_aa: CASSSGTSGSRELFF
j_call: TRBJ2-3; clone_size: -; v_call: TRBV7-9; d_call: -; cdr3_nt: TGTGCCAGCAGCTTACTTGCGGCAGATACGCAGTATTTT; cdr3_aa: CASSLLAADTQYF
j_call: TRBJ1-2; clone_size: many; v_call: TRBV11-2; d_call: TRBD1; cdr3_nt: TGTGCCAGCAGCTTAGCGGGGACAGGGAATGGCTACACCTTC; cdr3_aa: CASSLAGTGNGYTF
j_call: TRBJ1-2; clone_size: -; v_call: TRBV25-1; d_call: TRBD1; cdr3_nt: TGTGCCAGCAGTGCAGGGGACAGACCTAACTATGGCTACACCTTC; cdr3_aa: CASSAGDRPNYGYTF
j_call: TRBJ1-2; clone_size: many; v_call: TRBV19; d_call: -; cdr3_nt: TGTGCCAGTAGTATAGACGGCCGCGAAGGATATGGCTACACCTTC; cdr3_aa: CASSIDGREGYGYTF
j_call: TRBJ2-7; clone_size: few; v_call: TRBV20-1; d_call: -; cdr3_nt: TGCAGTTCTCTCAGGGTGGGCACCAGCTCCTACGAGCAGTACTTC; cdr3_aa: CSSLRVGTSSYEQYF
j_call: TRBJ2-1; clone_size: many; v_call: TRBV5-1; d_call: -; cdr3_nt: TGTGCCAGCAGCCTGGACAATGAGCAGTTCTTC; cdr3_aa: CASSLDNEQFF
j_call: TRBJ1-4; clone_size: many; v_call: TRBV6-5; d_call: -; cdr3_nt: TGTGCCAGCAGTTACTCCCGGCACGGTGAAAAACTGTTTTTT; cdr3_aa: CASSYSRHGEKLFF
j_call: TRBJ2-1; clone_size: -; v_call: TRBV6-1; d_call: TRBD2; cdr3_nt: TGTGCCAGCAGGCCGGGACTAGCGGGTGGCGGTGAGCAGTTCTTC; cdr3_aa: CASRPGLAGGGEQFF
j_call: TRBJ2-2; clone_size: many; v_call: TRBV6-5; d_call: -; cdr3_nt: TGTGCCAGCAGTTACTCGGGAGGATTCGCGAACACCGGGGAGCTGTTTTTT; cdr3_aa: CASSYSGGFANTGELFF
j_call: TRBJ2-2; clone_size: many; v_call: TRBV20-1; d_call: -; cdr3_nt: TGCAGTGCTGTCAGAAACGGGGAGCTGTTTTTT; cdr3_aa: CSAVRNGELFF
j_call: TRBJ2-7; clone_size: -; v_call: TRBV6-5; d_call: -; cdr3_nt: TGTGCCAACAGTTATCGCGGACGCTACGAGCAGTACTTC; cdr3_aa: CANSYRGRYEQYF